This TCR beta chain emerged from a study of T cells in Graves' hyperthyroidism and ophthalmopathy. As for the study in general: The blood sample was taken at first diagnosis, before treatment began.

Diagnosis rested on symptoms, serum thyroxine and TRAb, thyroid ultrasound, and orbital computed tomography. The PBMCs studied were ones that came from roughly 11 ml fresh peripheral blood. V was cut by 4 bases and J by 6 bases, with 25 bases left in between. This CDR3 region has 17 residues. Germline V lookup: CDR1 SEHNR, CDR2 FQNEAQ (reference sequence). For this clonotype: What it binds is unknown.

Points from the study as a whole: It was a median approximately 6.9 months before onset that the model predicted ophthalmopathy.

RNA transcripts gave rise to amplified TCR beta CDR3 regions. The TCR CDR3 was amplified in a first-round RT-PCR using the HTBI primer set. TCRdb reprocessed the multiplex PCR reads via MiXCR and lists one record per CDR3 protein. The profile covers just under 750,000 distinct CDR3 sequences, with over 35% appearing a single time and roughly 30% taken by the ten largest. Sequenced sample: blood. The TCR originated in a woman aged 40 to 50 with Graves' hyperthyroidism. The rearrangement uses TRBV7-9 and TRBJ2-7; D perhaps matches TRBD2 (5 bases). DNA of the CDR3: TGTGCCAGCAGCTATGACACCTTCTCCTCTGTAGGAGGCGAGCAGTACTTC. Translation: CASSYDTFSSVGGEQYF.